The 26 T cell receptor beta chains in this list originate from one sample, sequenced in a study of blood T cell repertoires in COVID-19 (dated by TCRdb to about 2020). The method was the immunoSEQ multiplex PCR assay. What TCRdb holds here is the immuneACCESS table cut down to in-frame rearrangements. Part of the clones is not present; checked against another copy, under half of the missing clones reflect an unresolved V gene, and the others are unexplained. For this sample there are about 110,000 clones; less than 90% appear just once. The ten largest clones add up to approximately 4% of the sample. Sequenced: peripheral blood. The receptors here all came from a human donor in a cohort sampled during active COVID-19.

CDR3 nucleotide sequence: TGTGCCAGCAGTGAACGGGAGGGGAATGAAAAACTGTTTTTT. Protein product: CASSEREGNEKLFF. V is TRBV6-1 and J is TRBJ1-4, with D possibly being TRBD1 (5 bases). Per the germline V gene, CDR1 is MNHNS and CDR2 is SASEGT. This CDR3 is 14 amino acids long. Trimming left V 2 bases short and J 5 bases short, with 9 bases between.

This clone came up a few times. This chain joins TRBV21-1 and TRBJ2-7; no DNA check was done on the table's D call, TRBD1. TRBV21-1 is labeled a pseudogene. The CDR3 totals 16 residues. CDR3 DNA sequence: TGTGCCAGCAGCACCCAAACACAGGCTGAATCCTACGAGCAGTACGTC. This encodes CASSTQTQAESYEQYV.

The chain combines TRBV27 with TRBJ1-5, with TRBD1 matching 8 bases. Germline lookup yields CDR1 MNHEY and CDR2 SMNVEV (reference sequence). V gave up 8 bases and J gave up 2 bases; unmatched junction bases: 5. There are 14 residues in the CDR3. The CDR3 region has the DNA TGTGCCAGCGCCGGACAGGGTGGCAATCAGCCCCAGCATTTT. It translates to CASAGQGGNQPQHF.

The gene calls are TRBV30 and TRBJ1-6; D not resolved. CDR1 and CDR2 (germline): GTSNPN, SVGIG (reference sequence). CDR3 length equals 13 residues. Trimming removed 3 bases from V and 6 bases from J, with 9 bases in between. The CDR3 sequence: CAWRAFSNSPLHF. The CDR3 DNA reads as TGTGCCTGGAGAGCATTTTCTAATTCACCCCTCCACTTT.

V gene TRBV5-1 combines with J gene TRBJ1-2; no definite D call. Trimming took off 0 bases at V and 4 bases at J, with 4 bases between the two ends. CDR3 size: 12 residues. The germline CDR1 and CDR2 sequences are SGHRS and YFSETQ. In DNA, the CDR3 is TGCGCCAGCAGCTTGGGTCTCTATGGCTACACCTTC. It codes for CASSLGLYGYTF.

In its sample, this clone was seen a few times. CDR3 amino acids: CASAEKSTDTQYF. CDR3 nucleotides: TGTGCCAGCGCCGAGAAGAGTACAGATACGCAGTATTTT. The genes are TRBV27 and TRBJ2-3; D is undetermined. Germline V gives CDR1 MNHEY, CDR2 SMNVEV (reference sequence). Trimming stripped 8 bases from V and 3 bases from J, with 12 bases between. The CDR3 runs 13 residues.

This sequence joins TRBV10-1 and TRBJ2-1, with TRBD2 identical over 10 bases. Trimming cost V 6 bases and J 14 bases; bases outside gene matches: 10. This CDR3 has 13 residues. Looked up from germline, CDR1 is WNHNN and CDR2 is SYGVQD (reference sequence). The CDR3 DNA follows: TGCGCCAGCAGGGACCTTTCTAGCGGGAGTAAGTTCTTC. Translated: CASRDLSSGSKFF.

This clone was recorded only once. This rearrangement joins TRBV11-2 to TRBJ2-1; the match to TRBD2 covers 10 bases. J lost 3 bases, V lost 6 bases, and 5 bases had no gene match. The CDR3 consists of 15 residues. Germline CDR1 is SGHAT and CDR2 is FQNNGV. As DNA, the CDR3 is TGTGCCAGCAGTTCTCTAGCGGGGGACTACAATGAGCAGTTCTTC. This codes for CASSSLAGDYNEQFF. The full variable domain, its missing parts supplied by reference TRBV11-2 and TRBJ2-1, is EAGVAQSPRYKIIEKRQSVAFWCNPISGHATLYWYQQILGQGPKLLIQFQNNGVVDDSQLPKDRFSAERLKGVDSTLKIQPAKLEDSAVYLCASSSLAGDYNEQFFGPGTRLTVL.

This clone appeared a single time. The chain carries TRBV5-1 and TRBJ2-1; 7 positions match TRBD2. With V trimmed by 4 bases and J by 0 bases, 7 bases remained unmatched. The CDR3 extends over 16 amino acids. The germline CDR1 and CDR2 sequences are SGHRS and YFSETQ. The CDR3 region has the DNA TGCGCCAGCAGCCATGGGGGAGGGAGCTCCTACAATGAGCAGTTCTTC. This codes for CASSHGGGSSYNEQFF.

The rearrangement links TRBV7-2 to TRBJ2-5; tentatively, D is TRBD2 (6 bases). Germline V gives CDR1 SGHTA, CDR2 FQGNSA. The V end lost 1 base, the J end lost 1 base, and 10 bases lay between the germline ends. The CDR3 is made up of 15 amino acids. In nucleotides, the CDR3 is TGTGCCAGCAGCTTAGGGGCGGGGCTCCAAGAGACCCAGTACTTC. Translated: CASSLGAGLQETQYF.

This clone appeared a single time. The chain joins TRBV4-2 to TRBJ2-1, with 9 bases that match TRBD2. The CDR3 loop spans 16 amino acids. V shed 0 bases, J shed 10 bases, and the junction held 10 bases outside the gene matches. Germline V gene data show CDR1 as LGHNA and CDR2 as YNFKEQ. CDR3 DNA sequence: TGTGCCAGCAGCCAAGATAGTTTAGCGGGAGTTGGGGAGCAGTTCTTC. This codes for CASSQDSLAGVGEQFF.

The chain couples TRBV25-1 to TRBJ1-2, with 8 positions matching TRBD1. This CDR3 spans 13 amino acids. V shed 3 bases, J shed 8 bases, and the junction held 5 bases outside the gene matches. Germline CDR1 reads MGHDK; CDR2 reads SYGVNS. The CDR3, as DNA: TGTGCCAGCAGTGATCAGGGGGCGCGCGGCTACACCTTC. It codes for CASSDQGARGYTF.

The DNA for the CDR3 is TGTGCCAGTACCAACGACAGGGGGTGGCCCGGGGAGCTGTTTTTT. The encoded protein is CASTNDRGWPGELFF. The chain links TRBV19 to TRBJ2-2; 9 nucleotides match TRBD1. CDR3 length: 15 residues. V was pared by 7 bases and J by 6 bases, with 9 bases of the junction left unmatched. Germline V gene data show CDR1 as LNHDA and CDR2 as SQIVND (reference sequence).

The rearrangement joins TRBV30 to TRBJ2-7; 8 bases match TRBD2. Per germline, CDR1 GTSNPN and CDR2 SVGIG (reference sequence). V shed 2 bases and J 4 bases; nucleotides not matched to a gene: 7. CDR3 size: 14 residues. The CDR3 spells CAWSKGLGFYEQYV. CDR3 DNA: TGTGCCTGGAGTAAGGGACTAGGATTTTACGAGCAGTACGTC.

Only a few counts were recorded for this clone. J is TRBJ1-2 and V is TRBV19; TRBD1 might be the D (6 bases). Trimming removed 1 base from V and 4 bases from J, with 13 bases in between. Germline CDR1 and CDR2: LNHDA and SQIVND (reference sequence). This CDR3 spans 15 amino acids. CDR3 region: CASSIGPQGRYGYTF. CDR3 coding DNA: TGTGCCAGTAGTATAGGACCACAGGGCCGCTATGGCTACACCTTC.

The chain joins TRBV30 to TRBJ1-2; D gene uncertain. V was cut by 4 bases and J by 2 bases, with 8 bases left in between. Germline CDR1 reads GTSNPN; CDR2 reads SVGIG (reference sequence). The CDR3 has 12 residues. CDR3 nucleotide sequence: TGTGCCTGGACCCTACCGAACTATGGCTACACCTTC. It codes for CAWTLPNYGYTF.

This clone came up once. The chain is built from TRBV10-3 and TRBJ1-3; perhaps TRBD1 as D (6 bases). From germline, CDR1 is ENHRY and CDR2 SYGVKD. Trimming shortened V by 7 bases and J by 0 bases, and 10 bases separated the two germline ends. CDR3 length: 14 residues. CDR3 sequence: CAIKGTSSGNTIYF. In DNA form, the CDR3 reads TGTGCCATCAAAGGGACATCCTCTGGAAACACCATATATTTT.

The chain links TRBV27 to TRBJ1-1; 7 nucleotides line up with TRBD1. This CDR3 contains 15 residues. V lost 6 bases, J lost 3 bases, and 10 bases stayed unmatched. Germline CDR1 MNHEY, CDR2 SMNVEV (reference sequence). In DNA, the CDR3 is TGTGCCAGCAGGAATTTCCGGGACAGCTACACTGAAGCTTTCTTT. Translating it yields CASRNFRDSYTEAFF.

CDR3 coding DNA: TGTGCCAGCAGCTTAGGCGCGGGAGAAATCCGGAATACGCAGTATTTT. Protein sequence: CASSLGAGEIRNTQYF. The chain carries TRBV7-8 and TRBJ2-3; 7 bases agree with TRBD2. The CDR3 length is 16 residues. CDR1 is SGHVS and CDR2 is FQNEAQ in the germline V gene. V gave up 1 base and J gave up 7 bases; unmatched junction bases: 11.

This chain joins TRBV3-1 (or the pseudogene TRBV3-2) and TRBJ1-2; 8 nucleotides agree with TRBD1. J lost 7 bases, V lost 1 base, and 11 bases had no gene match. The germline gives CDR1 LGHDT, CDR2 YNNKEL (reference sequence). The CDR3 covers 16 residues. The CDR3 nucleotides are TGTGCCAGCAGCCAAGGGACAGGGAAGGGTCTGGGTGGCTACACCTTC. Its translation is CASSQGTGKGLGGYTF.

The chain has TRBV28 and TRBJ2-1; TRBD2 agrees at 7 bases. The CDR3 sequence is 15 residues long. With V trimmed by 2 bases and J by 4 bases, 5 bases remained unmatched. Germline V gene sequence: CDR1 MDHEN, CDR2 SYDVKM. CDR3 in DNA: TGTGCCAGCAGTTTACTCGGGGGAGGGTACAATGAGCAGTTCTTC. It specifies CASSLLGGGYNEQFF.

This clone was picked up a small number of times. The rearrangement uses TRBV7-9 and TRBJ2-3; TRBD2 aligns across 7 bases. Germline CDR1 reads SEHNR; CDR2 reads FQNEAQ (reference sequence). The V gene end was trimmed by 6 bases and the J gene end by 6 bases; junction bases not matched to a gene: 9. CDR3 length equals 14 residues. Here the CDR3 DNA reads TGTGCCAGCAGTATGGGAGGGCCCGCGGATACGCAGTATTTT. This sequence encodes CASSMGGPADTQYF.

The J gene is TRBJ1-5, the V gene TRBV30, with D possibly TRBD1 on 6 matching bases. The ends were cut back, 1 base at V and 3 bases at J, with 13 bases in the middle. Germline V gene lookup returns CDR1 GTSNPN and CDR2 SVGIG (reference sequence). CDR3 length: 15 residues. CDR3 loop: CAWSEDRNYNQPQHF. The CDR3 nucleotides are TGTGCCTGGAGTGAAGACAGGAATTACAATCAGCCCCAGCATTTT.

The chain recombines TRBV14 with TRBJ2-3, with D hard to call. Germline V gene sequence: CDR1 SGHDN, CDR2 FVKESK. With 5 bases removed from V and 1 base from J, the gap between germline ends came to 7 bases. The CDR3 has 13 residues. The CDR3 here is CASSNRGTDTQYF. DNA of the CDR3: TGTGCCAGCAGCAACAGAGGCACAGATACGCAGTATTTT. The full variable domain, rest sourced from reference TRBV14 and TRBJ2-3, is EAGVTQFPSHSVIEKGQTVTLRCDPISGHDNLYWYRRVMGKEIKFLLHFVKESKQDESGMPNNRFLAERTGGTYSTLKVQPAELEDSGVYFCASSNRGTDTQYFGPGTRLTVL.

The CDR3, as DNA: TGTGCCAGCAGTGAAAGGCTAGCGTCCTACGAGCAGTACGTC. It codes for CASSERLASYEQYV. The chain is built from TRBV2 and TRBJ2-7; D might be TRBD2 (6 bases). V lost 2 bases and J 1 base, leaving 9 bases between the germline ends. Germline V lookup: CDR1 SNHLY, CDR2 FYNNEI. The CDR3 loop spans 14 amino acids.

The chain links TRBV7-2 to TRBJ2-3, with a possible D match to TRBD2 (6 bases). Germline CDR1 SGHTA, CDR2 FQGNSA. Trimming took 6 bases from V and 1 from J, leaving 11 bases between them. CDR3 size: 14 residues. DNA for the CDR3: TGTGCCAGCAGTCCCGGACTACGCACAGATACGCAGTATTTT. Translated: CASSPGLRTDTQYF.